There are a few counts of the clone carrying this T cell receptor beta chain. The data were produced by immunoSEQ multiplex PCR, yet TCRdb's version contains in-frame clones alone and is incomplete. The sample shows around 50,000 clones, 80% to 95% of them seen only once. These data come from a study of T cell changes during pregnancy in multiple sclerosis. The length of the CDR3 is 16 residues. The germline CDR1 and CDR2 sequences are SGDLS and YYNGEE. Trimming at V came to 3 bases and at J to 5 bases, leaving 6 bases not matched to a gene. The chain combines TRBV9 with TRBJ2-1, with 12 bases aligning to TRBD2. The sample consisted of CD4+ T cells from peripheral blood mononuclear cells, taken after pregnancy. This TCR was recovered from a female donor with multiple sclerosis, enrolled in a pregnancy study. The CDR3 nucleotides are TGTGCCAGCAGCGGACTAGCGGGGGTAGGAGACAATGAGCAGTTCTTC. Its protein is CASSGLAGVGDNEQFF.